Each of the 25 T cell receptor beta chains below was sequenced from the same sample in a study of blood T cell repertoires in COVID-19. TCRdb's table, derived via immunoSEQ multiplex PCR, lists solely in-frame clones and lacks some. Here the sample spans tens of thousands of clones, over 55% being singletons. The sample taken for sequencing was peripheral blood. These receptors came from a woman aged 80 or over with acute or convalescent COVID-19.

The gene calls are TRBV29-1 and TRBJ1-1; TRBD1 aligns across 10 bases. The CDR3 runs to 13 residues. Germline V CDR1 and CDR2: SQVTM, ANQGSEA. V was clipped by 6 bases and J by 8 bases; unmatched bases: 9. The CDR3 DNA is TGCAGCGTGCAGAGGGGACAGGGGCTCGAAGCTTTCTTT. This gives the protein CSVQRGQGLEAFF.

The rearrangement uses TRBV5-6 and TRBJ1-4; 12 nucleotides line up with TRBD1. CDR3 length equals 18 residues. V trimming: 1 base; J trimming: 4 bases; junction bases outside the gene matches: 8. From germline, CDR1 is SGHDT and CDR2 YYEEEE. Here the CDR3 DNA reads TGTGCCAGCAGCTTGAACCGGGACAGGGGGCTTTATAATGAAAAACTGTTTTTT. Its protein product is CASSLNRDRGLYNEKLFF.

In its sample, this clone ranks as medium-sized (0.01 to 0.1%). V is TRBV9 and J is TRBJ1-3; 8 bases fit TRBD1. The CDR3 loop spans 17 amino acids. The germline V gene encodes CDR1 SGDLS and CDR2 YYNGEE. Trimming removed 4 bases from V and 4 bases from J; junction bases left unmatched: 13. The CDR3 region has the DNA TGTGCCAGCAGCTCCCTCCGGACAGGGAGCGGCGGAAACACCATATATTTT. Translated, it gives CASSSLRTGSGGNTIYF.

The V gene is TRBV28, the J gene TRBJ2-7; 8 bases agree with TRBD2. Trimming at V came to 3 bases and at J to 2 bases, leaving 9 bases not matched to a gene. The germline gives CDR1 MDHEN, CDR2 SYDVKM. The CDR3 extends over 16 amino acids. Written as DNA, the CDR3 is TGTGCCAGCAGTTTTAGCCTAGCGGGCCTTACCTACGAGCAGTACTTC. This gives the protein CASSFSLAGLTYEQYF.

This clone was observed a few times. V and J are TRBV11-2 and TRBJ2-7; TRBD2 matches at 9 bases. The CDR3 sequence is 18 residues long. Looked up from germline, CDR1 is SGHAT and CDR2 is FQNNGV. Losses at the gene ends were 4 bases for V and 6 bases for J; bases not matched to a gene: 19. CDR3: CASSSLSRSGRGRGEQYF. As DNA, the CDR3 is TGTGCCAGCAGCTCGCTGAGCCGTAGCGGGAGAGGGAGGGGCGAGCAGTACTTC.

The chain has TRBV18 and TRBJ2-3; D perhaps matches TRBD2 (6 bases). The CDR3 extends over 15 amino acids. The germline CDR1 and CDR2 sequences are KGHSH and LQKENI. Trimming removed 8 bases at V and 1 base at J, with 16 bases between. CDR3 residues: CASPGTETRTDTQYF. DNA of the CDR3: TGTGCCAGCCCCGGGACTGAAACACGCACAGATACGCAGTATTTT.

J is TRBJ2-5 and V is TRBV13; 14 bases align to TRBD2. The CDR3 spans 19 residues. J gave up 5 bases and V 5 bases, and 16 bases lay outside the gene matches. CDR1 and CDR2 from the germline V gene are PRHDT and FYEKMQ (reference sequence). The CDR3 loop reads CASSAHPGTSGSEGETQYF. The CDR3 nucleotides read TGTGCCAGCAGCGCCCACCCCGGGACTAGCGGGAGCGAGGGGGAGACCCAGTACTTC.

The J gene is TRBJ1-6, the V gene TRBV24-1; no clear D. Germline CDR1 reads KGHDR; CDR2 reads SFDVKD. The CDR3 runs 15 residues. V lost 5 bases and J lost 0, with 7 bases in between. The CDR3 region has the DNA TGTGCCACCAGTGCTACGAGCTCCTATAATTCACCCCTCCACTTT. This codes for CATSATSSYNSPLHF.

About this clone: A read error may account for a junction end that differs from germline. The V gene is TRBV7-7, the J gene TRBJ2-5; 7 bases are a match to TRBD2. This CDR3 is built from 16 residues. The germline V gene has CDR1 SSHAT and CDR2 FNYEAQ (reference sequence). The CDR3 nucleotides are TGTGCTAGCAGCTTAGGAGGGGCTAGCGGACAAGAGACCCAGTACTTC. This gives the protein CASSLGGASGQETQYF.

The chain employs TRBV30 and TRBJ2-1; the D gene is possibly TRBD2 (6 bases). The CDR3 loop spans 14 amino acids. Germline assignment: CDR1 GTSNPN and CDR2 SVGIG (reference sequence). The V and J ends lost 2 bases and 7 bases respectively, with 15 bases between them. As DNA, the CDR3 is TGTGCCTGGAGTCGGGGGACTGTCGCTAATGAGCAGTTCTTC. This codes for CAWSRGTVANEQFF.

Only a few counts were recorded for this clone. The chain links TRBV5-1 to TRBJ2-3; 8 nucleotides agree with TRBD1. Germline CDR1 SGHRS, CDR2 YFSETQ. Trimming removed 4 bases from V and 0 bases from J; junction bases left unmatched: 4. The CDR3 totals 15 residues. In DNA, the CDR3 is TGCGCCAGCAGCCTCGGACAGGGTAGCACAGATACGCAGTATTTT. It yields the protein CASSLGQGSTDTQYF.

V gene TRBV4-2 combines with J gene TRBJ2-5, with TRBD2 matching 9 bases. Per the germline V gene, CDR1 is LGHNA and CDR2 is YNFKEQ. The V gene end was trimmed by 3 bases and the J gene end by 2 bases; junction bases not matched to a gene: 7. The CDR3 has 16 amino acids. CDR3 region: CASSHQAGGVQETQYF. DNA for the CDR3: TGTGCCAGCAGCCATCAAGCGGGGGGCGTTCAAGAGACCCAGTACTTC.

The rearrangement links TRBV27 to TRBJ1-4; the match to TRBD1 covers 8 bases. The germline V gene has CDR1 MNHEY and CDR2 SMNVEV (reference sequence). The CDR3 loop spans 17 amino acids. With V trimmed by 8 bases and J by 3 bases, 14 bases remained unmatched. The CDR3 region is CASARTGSGTANEKLFF. Here the CDR3 DNA reads TGTGCCAGCGCCAGGACAGGGAGCGGAACTGCTAATGAAAAACTGTTTTTT.

This clone was seen ten or more times. The J gene is TRBJ1-1, the V gene TRBV20-1, with TRBD1 matching over 10 bases. This CDR3 is 14 amino acids long. The trim removed 4 bases at V and 1 base at J, leaving 3 bases unmatched. CDR1 and CDR2 (germline): DFQATT, SNEGSKA (reference sequence). This CDR3 is CSANDRGRNTEAFF. Here the CDR3 DNA reads TGCAGTGCTAATGACAGGGGGCGGAACACTGAAGCTTTCTTT.

The J gene is TRBJ2-5, the V gene TRBV27; 9 bases match TRBD2. The CDR3 is made up of 12 amino acids. The trim removed 8 bases at V and 4 bases at J, leaving 2 bases unmatched. CDR1 MNHEY and CDR2 SMNVEV come from the germline V gene (reference sequence). CDR3 protein: CASGGGAETQYF. The DNA for the CDR3 is TGTGCCAGCGGCGGGGGGGCAGAGACCCAGTACTTC.

This clone was seen only a few times. This sequence joins TRBV4-3 and TRBJ2-5; a weak D match, TRBD1 (7 bases). V lost 4 bases, J lost 9 bases, and 15 bases lay in between. The CDR3 has 13 residues. In germline, CDR1 is LGHNA, CDR2 YSLEER. CDR3 residues: CASSLDRDSPQYF. The CDR3 coding sequence is TGCGCCAGCAGCCTTGACAGGGACTCTCCCCAGTACTTC.

The rearrangement links TRBV27 to TRBJ1-4; 7 bases agree with TRBD1. The V and J ends lost 6 bases and 6 bases, in that order; junction bases with no gene match: 10. The CDR3 is made up of 15 amino acids. Per germline, CDR1 MNHEY and CDR2 SMNVEV (reference sequence). The CDR3 protein is CASRSISGTDEKLFF. The CDR3 region has the DNA TGTGCCAGCAGATCGATCTCCGGGACAGATGAAAAACTGTTTTTT.

The rearrangement joins TRBV7-3 to TRBJ1-2; TRBD1 might be the D (5 bases). The CDR3 length is 15 residues. Germline assignment: CDR1 SGHTA and CDR2 FQGTGA. Trimming cost V 5 bases and J 5 bases, with 18 bases left between them. CDR3 residues: CASSPSGGLEYGYTF. The CDR3 nucleotides are TGTGCCAGCAGCCCCTCGGGGGGGTTGGAGTATGGCTACACCTTC.

The V gene is TRBV11-2, the J gene TRBJ2-1; D not resolved. From germline, CDR1 is SGHAT and CDR2 FQNNGV. The germline V and J ends were trimmed by 2 bases and 5 bases, with 7 bases remaining between them. The CDR3 has 13 residues. The CDR3, as DNA: TGTGCCAGCAGCTTAAACCCGGACAATGAGCAGTTCTTC. This encodes CASSLNPDNEQFF.

This clone has a handful of counts. The chain employs TRBV12-3 or TRBV12-4 and TRBJ2-5; D not resolved. Trimming took 3 bases from V and 5 from J, leaving 10 bases between them. The CDR3 consists of 13 residues. The CDR3: CASSLAEAETQYF. The CDR3 DNA reads as TGTGCCAGCAGTTTGGCAGAAGCGGAGACCCAGTACTTC.

The chain has TRBV10-3 and TRBJ1-2, with 7 nucleotides matching TRBD1. The CDR3 consists of 16 residues. CDR1 and CDR2 (germline): ENHRY, SYGVKD. V dropped 5 bases and J dropped 6; count of bases not matched to a gene: 15. CDR3 DNA: TGTGCCATCAGTTCCTGGGGCCAGGGGCAGGGGGATGGCTACACCTTC. Protein: CAISSWGQGQGDGYTF.

The chain links TRBV5-8 to TRBJ1-6; 9 bases are shared with TRBD1. The V gene's germline CDR1 is SGHTS and CDR2 YDEGEE. V shed 4 bases and J 9 bases; nucleotides not matched to a gene: 8. The CDR3 spans 15 residues. The CDR3 region is CASSNRGTGFSPLHF. CDR3 coding DNA: TGTGCCAGCAGCAACCGAGGGACAGGGTTTTCACCCCTCCACTTT. Drawing the rest from reference TRBV5-8 and TRBJ1-6, the complete variable domain is EAGVTQSPTHLIKTRGQQATLRCSPISGHTSVYWYQQALGLGLQFLLWYDEGEERNRGNFPPRFSGRQFPNYSSELNVNALELEDSALYLCASSNRGTGFSPLHFGNGTRLTVT.

In this sample, this clone turned up many times. CDR3 in DNA: TGTGCCAGCAGCTATCTTAAGCGGGAGGGCGACACCGGGGAGCTGTTTTTT. Protein: CASSYLKREGDTGELFF. The chain uses TRBV5-6 and TRBJ2-2; 10 nucleotides agree with TRBD2. V was clipped by 3 bases and J by 3 bases; unmatched bases: 8. Germline values: CDR1 SGHDT, CDR2 YYEEEE. There are 17 residues in the CDR3.

This clone occurred a few times. This chain joins TRBV5-4 and TRBJ1-1; D is perhaps TRBD1 (5 bases). Germline CDR1 reads SGHNT; CDR2 reads YYREEE (reference sequence). Trimming removed 3 bases from V and 3 bases from J, with 6 bases in between. The CDR3 has 12 amino acids. The CDR3 is CASSWGDTEAFF. In DNA, the CDR3 is TGTGCCAGCAGCTGGGGGGACACTGAAGCTTTCTTT.

The chain uses TRBV2 and TRBJ2-3; no reliable D call. The germline CDR1 and CDR2 sequences are SNHLY and FYNNEI. There are 12 residues in the CDR3. V was shortened by 6 bases and J by 6 bases, with 10 bases between the two germline ends. CDR3 DNA: TGTGCCAGCAGCTTGACTCCCGATACGCAGTATTTT. Translating gives CASSLTPDTQYF.